What follows are 25 T cell receptor beta chains derived from one specimen sequenced in a study of early T cells in non-severe SARS-CoV-2 infection. TCRdb independently ran MiXCR on the 5' RACE reads; one entry per CDR3 protein. The table records tens of thousands of distinct CDR3 sequences, approximately 11% of them present only once. The sequences come from whole blood, collected at baseline. These TCRs come from an adult who was a healthcare worker with PCR-confirmed SARS-CoV-2 infection or an uninfected control (not recorded which).

CDR3 in amino acids: CASSTWTGTDTQYF. In DNA, the CDR3 is TGTGCCAGCAGTACCTGGACAGGCACAGATACGCAGTATTTT. The rearrangement links TRBV6-5 to TRBJ2-3, with a tentative D call TRBD1 (6 bases). The germline V gene encodes CDR1 MNHEY and CDR2 SVGAGI. Deletions cut 5 bases from V and 1 base from J, with 10 bases between. The CDR3 is 14 residues long.

This clonotype came up a few times. The V and J genes are TRBV25-1 and TRBJ2-2; TRBD1 matches 7 bases. The V and J ends lost 4 bases and 4 bases, in that order; junction bases with no gene match: 12. This CDR3 region has 17 residues. CDR1 MGHDK and CDR2 SYGVNS come from the germline V gene. CDR3 in amino acids: CASSGASGTVRTGELFF. For the CDR3, the DNA is TGTGCCAGCAGTGGAGCGTCCGGGACAGTGCGCACCGGGGAGCTGTTTTTT.

This clonotype has more than one count but fewer than ten. This CDR3 is CASSLSQRGGTRVEFF. The CDR3 region has the DNA TGCGCCAGCAGCTTGTCCCAGCGGGGGGGCACCCGGGTGGAGTTCTTC. The chain has TRBV5-1 and TRBJ2-1; 10 positions agree with TRBD2. This CDR3 contains 16 residues. The germline CDR1 and CDR2 sequences are SGHRS and YFSETQ. V was pared by 1 base and J by 14 bases, with 15 bases of the junction left unmatched.

The V and J genes are TRBV6-2 or TRBV6-3 and TRBJ2-1; TRBD2 matches 10 bases. This CDR3 contains 17 residues. CDR1 is MNHEY, CDR2 SVGEGT, per germline. V dropped 2 bases and J dropped 2; count of bases not matched to a gene: 6. The CDR3 DNA sequence: TGTGCCAGCAGTTACGAGACTAGCGGGTATCCCTACAATGAGCAGTTCTTC. Translating gives CASSYETSGYPYNEQFF.

The CDR3 loop is CASSLKGGAAGNTIYF. For the CDR3, the DNA is TGTGCCAGCAGCCTGAAAGGGGGCGCCGCTGGAAACACCATATATTTT. The chain couples TRBV7-6 to TRBJ1-3; TRBD1 aligns across 7 bases. Per the germline V gene, CDR1 is SGHVS and CDR2 is FNYEAQ. V dropped 5 bases and J dropped 2; count of bases not matched to a gene: 9. CDR3 length equals 16 residues.

This clonotype has ten or more counts. CDR3 nucleotides: TGTGCCAGCAGCCCCTCCGGCAACAGGAATGAGCAGTTCTTC. As protein: CASSPSGNRNEQFF. This chain uses TRBV7-3 with TRBJ2-1, with D perhaps TRBD1 (5 bases). V gave up 5 bases and J gave up 7 bases, with 15 bases separating them. The CDR3 covers 14 residues. The V gene's germline CDR1 is SGHTA and CDR2 FQGTGA.

Comments on this clonotype: A junction boundary mismatches the germline segment, possibly from a read error. The V and J genes are TRBV7-2 and TRBJ2-3; D ambiguous. The CDR3 is 13 residues long. Germline CDR1 reads SGHTA; CDR2 reads FQGNSA. CDR3 residues: CASSYPPDTLWHF. As DNA, the CDR3 is TGTGCCAGCAGCTACCCGCCCGACACCCTGTGGCATTTT.

This clonotype has more than one count but fewer than ten. The rearrangement joins TRBV7-2 to TRBJ2-3, with TRBD2 identical over 10 bases. CDR1 is SGHTA, CDR2 FQGNSA, per germline. V lost 1 base, J lost 8 bases, and 9 bases stayed unmatched. The CDR3 covers 16 residues. This chain's CDR3 is CASSLVPAGGPSTQYF. CDR3 DNA: TGTGCCAGCAGCTTAGTACCAGCGGGGGGGCCGAGTACGCAGTATTTT.

This clonotype was found a few times. V usage is TRBV12-3 or TRBV12-4 and J usage is TRBJ2-3; the D call may be TRBD1 or TRBD2 (5 bases each). Between the trimmed V and J ends, which lost 6 bases and 0 bases, there was a span of 16 bases. The CDR3 contains 16 residues. The CDR3 DNA reads TGTGCCAGCAGCCCACTGGGGGAGTCTAGCACAGATACGCAGTATTTT. It encodes CASSPLGESSTDTQYF.

This clonotype has at least ten counts. The chain couples TRBV11-3 to TRBJ2-6; the match to TRBD1 covers 9 bases. In germline, CDR1 is SGHNT, CDR2 YENEEA. The CDR3 covers 19 residues. V trimming: 5 bases; J trimming: 0 bases; junction bases outside the gene matches: 11. The CDR3 sequence is CASSTSGQGPCSGANVLTF. The CDR3 DNA reads as TGTGCCAGCAGCACGAGCGGACAGGGGCCCTGCTCTGGGGCCAACGTCCTGACTTTC.

The chain has TRBV6-1 and TRBJ2-1; D call uncertain. V lost 7 bases, J lost 0 bases, and 1 base lay in between. CDR1 is MNHNS and CDR2 is SASEGT in the germline V gene. The CDR3 sequence is 11 residues long. The CDR3 region has the DNA TGTGCCAGCAACTCCTACAATGAGCAGTTCTTC. Translation gives CASNSYNEQFF.

The genes are TRBV6-2 or TRBV6-3 and TRBJ2-3; 10 bases are a match to TRBD1. V lost 5 bases to trimming and J lost 3 bases; unmatched junction nucleotides: 5. The CDR3 is 15 residues long. The germline V gene encodes CDR1 MNHEY and CDR2 SVGEGT. The CDR3 loop reads CASSAPGQGTDTQYF. The DNA for the CDR3 is TGTGCCAGCAGTGCACCGGGACAGGGGACAGATACGCAGTATTTT.

The rearrangement uses TRBV30 and TRBJ1-6; tentatively, D is TRBD1 (6 bases). The CDR3 sequence is 14 residues long. The germline CDR1 and CDR2 sequences are GTSNPN and SVGIG (reference sequence). V lost 4 bases and J lost 9, with 16 bases in between. This chain's CDR3 is CAWKRGVGGSPLHF. CDR3 in DNA: TGTGCCTGGAAAAGGGGGGTTGGAGGTTCACCCCTCCACTTT.

This clonotype was seen many times. This chain uses TRBV3-1 with TRBJ2-1; D may be TRBD1 (5 bases). Germline V lookup: CDR1 LGHDT, CDR2 YNNKEL (reference sequence). V was pared by 3 bases and J by 10 bases, with 13 bases between. CDR3 size: 13 residues. CDR3 in DNA: TGTGCCAGCAGCCATGCATGGGGCCGAGAGCAGTTCTTC. Its translation: CASSHAWGREQFF.

In this sample, this clonotype turned up a few times. The genes are TRBV5-4 and TRBJ2-3; weak D call: TRBD1 (5 bases). CDR3 length: 14 residues. Trimming left V 3 bases short and J 1 base short, with 9 bases between. CDR1 is SGHNT and CDR2 is YYREEE in the germline V gene (reference sequence). The chain's CDR3 is CASSYQGGTDTQYF. In nucleotides, the CDR3 is TGTGCCAGCAGCTACCAGGGTGGCACAGATACGCAGTATTTT.

Remarks on this clonotype: An end of the junction does not agree with germline; a read error may underlie this. V and J are TRBV30 and TRBJ2-2; maybe TRBD2 (5 bases). Germline assignment: CDR1 GTSNPN and CDR2 SVGIG (reference sequence). The CDR3 totals 13 residues. The CDR3: CAWRSGNSGELFF. CDR3 coding DNA: TGTGCCTGGAGATCCGGGAACTCCGGGGAGCTGTTTTTT.

This chain uses TRBV2 with TRBJ1-2; D not certain. V was clipped by 2 bases and J by 5 bases, with 9 bases between them. The CDR3 sequence is 13 residues long. CDR1 is SNHLY, CDR2 FYNNEI, per germline. CDR3 sequence reads: CASSERRVYGYTF. CDR3 DNA sequence: TGTGCCAGCAGTGAACGGAGGGTATATGGCTACACCTTC.

This clonotype turned up a few times. The chain has TRBV10-1 and TRBJ2-1; no clear D gene. This CDR3 is built from 15 residues. Germline V gene sequence: CDR1 WNHNN, CDR2 SYGVQD (reference sequence). The V end lost 3 bases, the J end lost 0 bases, and 9 bases lay between the germline ends. DNA for the CDR3: TGCGCCAGCAGTGATCCAAGGTACTCCTACAATGAGCAGTTCTTC. Its translation: CASSDPRYSYNEQFF.

This clonotype was seen repeatedly, ten times or more. The V and J genes are TRBV11-2 and TRBJ1-1, with TRBD1 identical over 7 bases. The CDR3 is made up of 13 amino acids. Germline values: CDR1 SGHAT, CDR2 FQNNGV. The V segment lost 5 bases and the J segment 7 bases; nucleotides outside the gene matches: 7. CDR3 sequence: CASSSDRVGEAFF. CDR3 sequence (DNA): TGTGCCAGCAGCAGCGACAGGGTTGGTGAAGCTTTCTTT. Drawing the rest from reference TRBV11-2 and TRBJ1-1, the complete variable domain is EAGVAQSPRYKIIEKRQSVAFWCNPISGHATLYWYQQILGQGPKLLIQFQNNGVVDDSQLPKDRFSAERLKGVDSTLKIQPAKLEDSAVYLCASSSDRVGEAFFGQGTRLTVV.

This clonotype was detected many times. The chain employs TRBV29-1 and TRBJ2-2; weak D call: TRBD1 (6 bases). The CDR3 has 14 residues. The ends were cut back, 1 base at V and 1 base at J, with 7 bases in the middle. The germline V gene has CDR1 SQVTM and CDR2 ANQGSEA. The CDR3 sequence: CSVEARGNTGELFF. CDR3 DNA: TGCAGCGTTGAAGCCAGGGGGAACACCGGGGAGCTGTTTTTT.

There are a few counts of this clonotype. The CDR3 loop is CAWGISVGETQYF. The CDR3 nucleotides read TGTGCCTGGGGTATCTCGGTCGGAGAGACCCAGTACTTC. The chain recombines TRBV11-2 with TRBJ2-5; the D is unclear. V was cut by 11 bases and J by 4 bases, with 17 bases left in between. This CDR3 is built from 13 residues. Germline V gene sequence: CDR1 SGHAT, CDR2 FQNNGV.

This clonotype was observed at least ten times. The chain has TRBV5-3 and TRBJ2-6; no firm D call. TRBV5-3 is designated an ORF whose function remains uncertain. V was cut by 9 bases and J by 1 base, with 2 bases left in between. This CDR3 has 11 amino acids. The CDR3 bases are TGTGCCACGTCTGGGGCCAACGTCCTGACTTTC. This translates into CATSGANVLTF.

The V and J genes are TRBV7-9 and TRBJ2-5; D is ambiguous. The ends were cut back, 2 bases at V and 2 bases at J, with 15 bases in the middle. Germline assignment: CDR1 SEHNR and CDR2 FQNEAQ (reference sequence). This CDR3 is 16 amino acids long. The CDR3 DNA follows: TGTGCCAGCAGCTTAAGGTCCGGACGGATACAAGAGACCCAGTACTTC. This encodes CASSLRSGRIQETQYF.

This clonotype was picked up many times. The chain employs TRBV11-2 and TRBJ2-1; 8 bases are a match to TRBD1. This CDR3 is 15 amino acids long. CDR1 is SGHAT, CDR2 FQNNGV, per germline. Germline trimming cut 3 bases from V and 2 bases from J; bases unmatched to any gene: 3. CDR3 DNA: TGTGCCAGCAGCTTCCAGGGGGCACCCTACAATGAGCAGTTCTTC. Translating gives CASSFQGAPYNEQFF. Using reference TRBV11-2 and TRBJ2-1 for the parts outside the CDR3, the full variable domain is EAGVAQSPRYKIIEKRQSVAFWCNPISGHATLYWYQQILGQGPKLLIQFQNNGVVDDSQLPKDRFSAERLKGVDSTLKIQPAKLEDSAVYLCASSFQGAPYNEQFFGPGTRLTVL.

This chain uses TRBV10-1 with TRBJ2-5; 7 bases match TRBD2. The CDR3 loop spans 16 amino acids. Per the germline V gene, CDR1 is WNHNN and CDR2 is SYGVQD (reference sequence). J was trimmed by 5 bases and V by 0 bases; bases with no gene match: 9. CDR3 residues: CASSESGRVDIETQYF. CDR3 nucleotides: TGCGCCAGCAGTGAGTCGGGGAGGGTTGATATTGAGACCCAGTACTTC.